This TCR beta chain was obtained from a study of graft-versus-host responses after intestinal transplantation. Background on the study: Uniformly, recipients were administered anti-thymocyte globulin induction with subsequent tacrolimus and steroids for around three years. Study-level results: Graft-donor T cell macrochimerism in patients accompanied high graft-versus-host to host-versus-graft clonal ratios in allografts.

Sequencing was performed with immunoSEQ multiplex PCR; in TCRdb, only in-frame clones are kept and a portion is missing. This table has 20,000 to 30,000 clones, approximately 90% appearing once. Regarding this clone: Its target is unknown.

Germline CDR1 reads SGHAT; CDR2 reads FQNNGV. CDR3 length equals 18 residues. J gave up 1 base and V 4 bases, and 10 bases lay outside the gene matches. The source material was PBMCs, sampled approximately 39 days after intestinal transplant. J is TRBJ1-2 and V is TRBV11-2; 12 nucleotides align to TRBD1. This clonotype originated in a human patient who received an intestinal transplant, so some T cells may come from the graft donor. The CDR3: CASSCLRGQGAVNYGYTF. CDR3 in DNA: TGTGCCAGCAGCTGCCTCCGGGGACAGGGGGCTGTTAACTATGGCTACACCTTC.